The 31 T cell receptor beta chains presented below share a single source sample, sequenced in a study of blood T cell repertoires in COVID-19. Data came from immunoSEQ multiplex PCR; TCRdb stores just in-frame clones and leaves some out. Of around 300,000 clones in the sample, roughly 88% were seen once. The specimen was PBMCs or T cells enriched from blood (not recorded which). All receptors derive from a man aged 25-45 years who had recovered from COVID-19.

The rearrangement uses TRBV7-9 and TRBJ2-7; the D gene is possibly TRBD2 (5 bases). The CDR3 covers 15 residues. The V end lost 0 bases, the J end lost 3 bases, and 12 bases lay between the germline ends. Per the germline V gene, CDR1 is SEHNR and CDR2 is FQNEAQ (reference sequence). The CDR3 here is CASSLALGGLYEQYF. DNA of the CDR3: TGTGCCAGCAGCTTAGCGCTGGGCGGACTCTACGAGCAGTACTTC. The full variable domain, completed using reference TRBV7-9 and TRBJ2-7, is DTGVSQNPRHKITKRGQNVTFRCDPISEHNRLYWYRQTLGQGPEFLTYFQNEAQLEKSRLLSDRFSAERPKGSFSTLEIQRTEQGDSAMYLCASSLALGGLYEQYFGPGTRLTVT.

This rearrangement joins TRBV29-1 to TRBJ2-5, with 10 bases aligning to TRBD2. Germline V gene sequence: CDR1 SQVTM, CDR2 ANQGSEA. The CDR3 is 14 residues long. The ends lost 3 bases at V and 4 bases at J; junction bases unmatched: 5. The CDR3: CSVEASGGRETQYF. CDR3 nucleotides: TGCAGCGTTGAGGCTAGCGGGGGCCGAGAGACCCAGTACTTC.

The chain carries TRBV5-4 and TRBJ1-6, with D hard to call. The V gene lost 2 bases and the J gene lost 9 bases, with 15 bases spanning the gap. The CDR3 runs 15 residues. Germline CDR1 reads SGHNT; CDR2 reads YYREEE (reference sequence). CDR3 in amino acids: CASSFSRNVGSPLHF. The CDR3 DNA follows: TGTGCCAGCAGCTTTTCCAGGAATGTTGGTTCACCCCTCCACTTT.

The chain is built from TRBV28 and TRBJ1-5, with 8 nucleotides matching TRBD1. Germline V gene lookup returns CDR1 MDHEN and CDR2 SYDVKM. The J segment lost 4 bases and the V segment lost 5 bases, leaving 4 bases of the junction unmatched. The CDR3 spans 14 residues. Written as DNA, the CDR3 is TGTGCCAGCAGTCGGGACAGGCGTAATCAGCCCCAGCATTTT. It yields the protein CASSRDRRNQPQHF.

J is TRBJ2-5 and V is TRBV27; 7 bases map to TRBD1. The CDR3 consists of 15 residues. Per germline, CDR1 MNHEY and CDR2 SMNVEV (reference sequence). V trimming: 3 bases; J trimming: 3 bases; junction bases outside the gene matches: 7. CDR3 DNA sequence: TGTGCCAGCAGTTTTTATGGGACAGAAAAAGAGACCCAGTACTTC. It is translated as CASSFYGTEKETQYF.

The rearrangement links TRBV15 to TRBJ1-5, with D possibly matching TRBD1 (6 bases). Deletions cut 3 bases from V and 4 bases from J, with 16 bases between. Looked up from germline, CDR1 is LNHNV and CDR2 is YYDKDF (reference sequence). This CDR3 contains 16 residues. This CDR3 is CATSRGLTGNNQPQHF. CDR3 coding DNA: TGTGCCACCAGCAGGGGCCTGACAGGTAATAATCAGCCCCAGCATTTT.

With regard to this clone: The identical CDR3 is also encoded by other nucleotide sequences in the sample. The chain has TRBV19 and TRBJ1-2; D possibly corresponds to TRBD1 (6 bases). Trimming cost V 5 bases and J 3 bases, with 10 bases left between them. The CDR3 is 13 residues long. Germline loops: CDR1 LNHDA, CDR2 SQIVND (reference sequence). CDR3 residues: CASSRGTYYGYTF. The CDR3 DNA is TGTGCCAGTAGTCGAGGGACATACTATGGCTACACCTTC.

With respect to this clone: Distinct nucleotide sequences in the sample also encode this CDR3. The chain uses TRBV2 and TRBJ1-1, with TRBD1 matching 7 bases. The CDR3 runs 11 residues. Germline assignment: CDR1 SNHLY and CDR2 FYNNEI. V was pared by 6 bases and J by 6 bases, with 1 base of the junction left unmatched. The chain's CDR3 is CASRTGPEAFF. CDR3 nucleotide sequence: TGTGCCAGCAGGACAGGGCCTGAAGCTTTCTTT.

The chain employs TRBV28 and TRBJ1-5; tentative D call: TRBD1 (5 bases). This CDR3 spans 15 amino acids. The V gene lost 4 bases and the J gene lost 2 bases, with 12 bases spanning the gap. The V gene's germline CDR1 is MDHEN and CDR2 SYDVKM. This CDR3 reads CASSSDMIGNQPQHF. DNA for the CDR3: TGTGCCAGCAGTTCGGACATGATCGGCAATCAGCCCCAGCATTTT.

The J gene is TRBJ1-2, the V gene TRBV14; 10 bases agree with TRBD1. Germline loops: CDR1 SGHDN, CDR2 FVKESK. The CDR3 is made up of 15 amino acids. V shed 0 bases and J 7 bases; nucleotides not matched to a gene: 5. CDR3 nucleotide sequence: TGTGCCAGCAGCCAAGATTGGACAGGGGGTTCTGGCTACACCTTC. This encodes CASSQDWTGGSGYTF.

This clone was counted between two and nine times. The CDR3 DNA follows: TGTGCCAGCAGCATGACAGAACTTAGTCAGCCCCAGCATTTT. Translation: CASSMTELSQPQHF. The chain joins TRBV5-8 to TRBJ1-5, with D tentatively TRBD1 (5 bases). CDR1 and CDR2 (germline): SGHTS, YDEGEE. CDR3 length: 14 residues. With 4 bases removed from V and 6 bases from J, the gap between germline ends came to 14 bases.

The genes are TRBV30 and TRBJ2-7, with D hard to call. The CDR3 is 13 amino acids. V lost 0 bases to trimming and J lost 2 bases, with 8 bases between them. The germline V gene has CDR1 GTSNPN and CDR2 SVGIG (reference sequence). In nucleotides, the CDR3 is TGTGCCTGGAGTGTGAGTGGGCCCTACGAGCAGTACTTC. Its protein is CAWSVSGPYEQYF. The full variable domain, completed using reference TRBV30 and TRBJ2-7, is SQTIHQWPATLVQPVGSPLSLECTVEGTSNPNLYWYRQAAGRGLQLLFYSVGIGQISSEVPQNLSASRPQDRQFILSSKKLLLSDSGFYLCAWSVSGPYEQYFGPGTRLTVT.

This clone was counted between two and nine times. V gene TRBV5-1 combines with J gene TRBJ1-6; D possibly corresponds to TRBD1 (5 bases). Germline V gene lookup returns CDR1 SGHRS and CDR2 YFSETQ. V was clipped by 2 bases and J by 6 bases, with 12 bases between them. The CDR3 sequence is 15 residues long. The CDR3, as DNA: TGCGCCAGCAGCTTAGACAGAAACTTTAATTCACCCCTCCACTTT. The encoded protein is CASSLDRNFNSPLHF.

This clone was seen a single time. Other nucleotide sequences in the sample specify the same CDR3. This chain joins TRBV5-1 and TRBJ1-2; TRBD1 aligns across 9 bases. CDR1 and CDR2 (germline): SGHRS, YFSETQ. V gave up 6 bases and J gave up 4 bases; unmatched junction bases: 7. The CDR3 contains 14 residues. Here the CDR3 reads CASTTTGGGYGYTF. The DNA for the CDR3 is TGCGCCAGCACTACCACAGGGGGCGGCTATGGCTACACCTTC.

The CDR3 nucleotides are TGTGCCTGGAGTCCCGGGAAAAGATCCGGGACACTTAGCAATCAGCCCCAGCATTTT. Translating gives CAWSPGKRSGTLSNQPQHF. J is TRBJ1-5 and V is TRBV30; D might be TRBD1 (6 bases). The CDR3 consists of 19 residues. Germline V gene data show CDR1 as GTSNPN and CDR2 as SVGIG (reference sequence). Trimming removed 2 bases at V and 0 bases at J, with 23 bases between.

The chain links TRBV3-1 (or the pseudogene TRBV3-2) to TRBJ2-3, with 7 bases fitting TRBD2. The CDR3 consists of 17 residues. V shed 2 bases, J shed 2 bases, and the junction held 10 bases outside the gene matches. Germline assignment: CDR1 LGHDT and CDR2 YNNKEL (reference sequence). The CDR3 spells CASSQKVPGLLTDTQYF. CDR3 sequence (DNA): TGTGCCAGCAGCCAAAAGGTACCGGGACTACTCACAGATACGCAGTATTTT.

This clone was observed a single time. The V call is TRBV24-1, the J call TRBJ2-3, with 8 bases fitting TRBD2. The germline V gene has CDR1 KGHDR and CDR2 SFDVKD. V gave up 4 bases and J gave up 2 bases; unmatched junction bases: 4. The CDR3 has 15 amino acids. The CDR3 region is CATSDAGGYTDTQYF. For the CDR3, the DNA is TGTGCCACCAGTGACGCGGGGGGTTACACAGATACGCAGTATTTT.

The rearrangement links TRBV4-1 to TRBJ2-3, with 9 nucleotides matching TRBD1. V trimming: 3 bases; J trimming: 1 base; junction bases outside the gene matches: 2. The CDR3 has 15 residues. In germline, CDR1 is MGHRA, CDR2 YSYEKL. As DNA, the CDR3 is TGCGCCAGCAGCCAGTGGACAGGGGGCACAGATACGCAGTATTTT. The encoded protein is CASSQWTGGTDTQYF.

This chain joins TRBV7-6 and TRBJ1-4; D possibly corresponds to TRBD1 (5 bases). V was clipped by 0 bases and J by 6 bases, with 11 bases between them. CDR1 is SGHVS, CDR2 FNYEAQ, per germline. CDR3 size: 15 residues. Here the CDR3 DNA reads TGTGCCAGCAGCTTAGCGCCTGCAGGGTATGAAAAACTGTTTTTT. Protein: CASSLAPAGYEKLFF.

This clone was recorded once. The chain carries TRBV6-4 and TRBJ2-3; TRBD2 is a possible D gene (6 bases). CDR1 and CDR2 (germline): MRHNA, SNTAGT. There are 14 residues in the CDR3. The V gene lost 0 bases and the J gene lost 3 bases, with 7 bases spanning the gap. As DNA, the CDR3 is TGTGCCAGCAGTGACTCGGGGGGAACAGATACGCAGTATTTT. Translating gives CASSDSGGTDTQYF.

V usage is TRBV11-2 and J usage is TRBJ2-7; weak D call: TRBD1 (6 bases). Trimming shortened V by 5 bases and J by 3 bases, and 17 bases separated the two germline ends. The CDR3 length is 15 residues. Germline values: CDR1 SGHAT, CDR2 FQNNGV. The CDR3 here is CASSPQGAALYEQYF. In nucleotides, the CDR3 is TGTGCCAGCAGCCCACAGGGAGCGGCCCTCTACGAGCAGTACTTC.

The V and J genes are TRBV18 and TRBJ1-4, with no clear D. Germline CDR1 KGHSH, CDR2 LQKENI. The CDR3 runs 15 residues. Trimming cost V 3 bases and J 3 bases, with 11 bases left between them. The CDR3 DNA sequence: TGTGCCAGCTCACCGCTGCCAGGATCTAATGAAAAACTGTTTTTT. This sequence encodes CASSPLPGSNEKLFF.

The chain carries TRBV29-1 and TRBJ1-2, with D possibly matching TRBD1 (5 bases). Trimming left V 6 bases short and J 4 bases short, with 9 bases between. Germline-derived CDR1 and CDR2 are SQVTM and ANQGSEA. This CDR3 has 11 amino acids. The CDR3 sequence: CSVTRGYGYTF. The CDR3 bases are TGCAGCGTGACTAGGGGCTATGGCTACACCTTC.

The chain employs TRBV27 and TRBJ1-1; D gene uncertain. Germline V gene lookup returns CDR1 MNHEY and CDR2 SMNVEV (reference sequence). The CDR3 contains 15 residues. The V and J ends lost 7 bases and 4 bases respectively, with 19 bases between them. The CDR3 sequence: CASTPARAAPTEAFF. The CDR3 DNA is TGTGCCAGCACCCCGGCGCGGGCAGCCCCCACTGAAGCTTTCTTT.

This chain joins TRBV5-8 and TRBJ2-7; D is possibly TRBD1 (6 bases). The CDR3 totals 14 residues. Trimming took off 4 bases at V and 0 bases at J, with 11 bases between the two ends. CDR1 SGHTS and CDR2 YDEGEE come from the germline V gene. The CDR3 here is CASSGTGFSYEQYF. The CDR3 bases are TGTGCCAGCAGCGGTACAGGGTTCTCCTACGAGCAGTACTTC.

The CDR3 is CASTVGGYETQYF. DNA of the CDR3: TGTGCCAGCACCGTTGGGGGCTATGAGACCCAGTACTTC. This chain links TRBV6-5 with TRBJ2-5, with D tentatively TRBD1 (6 bases). Germline CDR1 is MNHEY and CDR2 is SVGAGI. This CDR3 contains 13 residues. With 7 bases removed from V and 5 bases from J, the gap between germline ends came to 14 bases.

The chain recombines TRBV27 with TRBJ2-5, with unresolved D. The germline V gene has CDR1 MNHEY and CDR2 SMNVEV (reference sequence). Trimming cost V 5 bases and J 5 bases, with 12 bases left between them. The CDR3 consists of 13 residues. DNA of the CDR3: TGTGCCAGCAGTCCTATCCCCCTGGAGACCCAGTACTTC. It yields the protein CASSPIPLETQYF.

The V gene is TRBV5-1, the J gene TRBJ1-6; the D gene is possibly TRBD1 (6 bases). V dropped 4 bases and J dropped 6 bases, with 11 bases sitting between them. This CDR3 is 14 amino acids long. CDR1 is SGHRS and CDR2 is YFSETQ in the germline V gene. This CDR3 reads CASSETGSNSPLHF. In DNA, the CDR3 is TGCGCCAGCAGCGAAACAGGGAGTAATTCACCCCTCCACTTT.

The chain uses TRBV5-6 and TRBJ2-1; tentatively, D is TRBD2 (6 bases). V was pared by 4 bases and J by 9 bases, with 23 bases between. This CDR3 is built from 16 residues. The germline CDR1 and CDR2 sequences are SGHDT and YYEEEE. CDR3 sequence: CASSRPGTHIWGEQFF. DNA of the CDR3: TGTGCCAGCAGCCGTCCCGGGACTCACATTTGGGGTGAGCAGTTCTTC.

This chain joins TRBV11-2 and TRBJ1-2, with D possibly being TRBD1 (6 bases). The CDR3 runs to 15 residues. Germline V gene lookup returns CDR1 SGHAT and CDR2 FQNNGV. With 1 base removed from V and 4 bases from J, the gap between germline ends came to 13 bases. CDR3 nucleotide sequence: TGTGCCAGCAGCTTAGCCTTGGACAGCAGCTATGGCTACACCTTC. Protein: CASSLALDSSYGYTF.

The chain recombines TRBV2 with TRBJ1-4; TRBD1 is a possible D gene (6 bases). V was clipped by 3 bases and J by 4 bases, with 15 bases between them. Per germline, CDR1 SNHLY and CDR2 FYNNEI. This CDR3 has 16 residues. The DNA of the CDR3 is TGTGCCAGCAGTGAGGACAGCGCAGCCTTTAATGAAAAACTGTTTTTT. Amino acids: CASSEDSAAFNEKLFF.